The T cell receptor beta chain under discussion was sequenced for a study of shared clonotypes between healthy human individuals. In replicate PCRs of sorted subsets, 150 to 200 ng DNA, roughly 31,000 T cell genomes, was used. TCRdb's copy holds only in-frame clones and misses some; the assay was immunoSEQ multiplex PCR. The sample carries approximately 2,300,000 clones, just under 95% recorded once. The V gene end was trimmed by 6 bases and the J gene end by 8 bases; junction bases not matched to a gene: 15. Germline V gives CDR1 MDHEN, CDR2 SYDVKM. This CDR3 region has 15 residues. The source of this sequence is a man aged 18 to 30 in good health. Some clones in this sample may be carry-over from other donors' samples. Sequenced material: naive CD4+ T cells from PBMCs. Documented subset: CD45RA+ positively selected. The rearrangement uses TRBV28 and TRBJ1-1; 7 nucleotides agree with TRBD1. The CDR3 DNA sequence: TGTGCCAGCAGCCCGACCGGGGGACAGCTTCACGAAGCTTTCTTT. This codes for CASSPTGGQLHEAFF.